A single sample gave rise to the 25 T cell receptor beta chains below, sequenced in a study of graft-versus-host responses after intestinal transplantation. Sequencing was performed with immunoSEQ multiplex PCR; in TCRdb, only in-frame clones are kept and a portion is missing. The sample yields tens of thousands of clones, about 94% seen once. For these receptors, no antigen is known. Source: unstimulated CD4+ T cells sorted from spleen or lymph node cells, taken before transplant. The receptors come from a human donor who was the organ donor for an intestinal transplant.

This clone showed up just a few times. This chain uses TRBV6-1 with TRBJ1-3; tentatively, D is TRBD1 (6 bases). In germline, CDR1 is MNHNS, CDR2 SASEGT. V was shortened by 7 bases and J by 0 bases, with 10 bases between the two germline ends. The CDR3 runs to 14 residues. This CDR3 is CASTLDSSGNTIYF. CDR3 coding DNA: TGTGCCAGCACCCTGGACAGCTCTGGAAACACCATATATTTT.

This clone was seen a single time. The chain recombines TRBV7-3 with TRBJ2-1, with TRBD2 matching over 9 bases. CDR1 SGHTA and CDR2 FQGTGA come from the germline V gene. This CDR3 has 16 residues. The V gene end was trimmed by 5 bases and the J gene end by 7 bases; junction bases not matched to a gene: 12. Written as DNA, the CDR3 is TGTGCCAGCAGCGTCAATAGCGGGGGTCCCGGGAATGAGCAGTTCTTC. Translated, it gives CASSVNSGGPGNEQFF.

Here the CDR3 reads CASSRTTTDTQYF. The CDR3, as DNA: TGCGCCAGCAGCAGGACTACCACAGATACGCAGTATTTT. This chain connects TRBV5-1 to TRBJ2-3, with a weak D call TRBD2 (6 bases). V gave up 4 bases and J gave up 2 bases, with 8 bases separating them. The V gene's germline CDR1 is SGHRS and CDR2 YFSETQ. This CDR3 has 13 amino acids.

A single count supports this clone. The chain combines TRBV5-1 with TRBJ1-1, with D possibly matching TRBD1 (5 bases). Trimming cost V 5 bases and J 0 bases, with 11 bases left between them. This CDR3 has 14 amino acids. Germline CDR1 SGHRS, CDR2 YFSETQ. CDR3 sequence reads: CASRRDGVNTEAFF. The CDR3 bases are TGCGCCAGCAGGCGGGACGGAGTGAACACTGAAGCTTTCTTT.

The rearrangement uses TRBV7-8 and TRBJ2-4, with D tentatively TRBD1 or TRBD2 (5 bases each). This CDR3 spans 16 amino acids. CDR1 is SGHVS and CDR2 is FQNEAQ in the germline V gene. V lost 5 bases, J lost 0 bases, and 14 bases lay in between. CDR3 DNA sequence: TGTGCCAGCAGCGTACAAGGGACCCTAGCCAAAAACATTCAGTACTTC. Translated, it gives CASSVQGTLAKNIQYF. Full variable domain (outside the CDR3, taken from reference TRBV7-8 and TRBJ2-4): GAGVSQSPRYKVAKRGQDVALRCDPISGHVSLFWYQQALGQGPEFLTYFQNEAQLDKSGLPSDRFFAERPEGSVSTLKIQRTQQEDSAVYLCASSVQGTLAKNIQYFGAGTRLSVL.

This clone was observed once. The chain recombines TRBV7-9 with TRBJ2-7, with 10 bases identical to TRBD2. V lost 4 bases and J lost 3; bases outside the gene matches: 6. From germline, CDR1 is SEHNR and CDR2 FQNEAQ (reference sequence). The CDR3 covers 15 residues. CDR3: CASSYERGGGYEQYF. The CDR3 DNA is TGTGCCAGCAGCTATGAGCGGGGGGGAGGCTACGAGCAGTACTTC.

On this clone itself: Other nucleotide sequences from this sample produce the same CDR3. The CDR3 region is CSASDYEQYF. The CDR3 DNA reads as TGCAGTGCTTCAGACTACGAGCAGTACTTC. The J gene is TRBJ2-7, the V gene TRBV20-1, with D uncertain. Trimming pared 5 bases from V and 3 bases from J, leaving 5 bases between. The length of the CDR3 is 10 residues. The germline gives CDR1 DFQATT, CDR2 SNEGSKA (reference sequence).

CDR3 sequence reads: CASSEARGFTEAFF. CDR3 DNA: TGTGCCAGCAGTGAAGCCCGGGGGTTCACTGAAGCTTTCTTT. This chain joins TRBV2 and TRBJ1-1; possibly TRBD1 for D (5 bases). The CDR3 is 14 amino acids. Germline lookup yields CDR1 SNHLY and CDR2 FYNNEI. V was clipped by 0 bases and J by 4 bases, with 9 bases between them.

The CDR3 region is CASSFDSNQPQHF. CDR3 sequence (DNA): TGTGCCAGCAGTTTTGACAGTAATCAGCCCCAGCATTTT. The rearrangement joins TRBV6-6 to TRBJ1-5; a possible D gene is TRBD1 (5 bases). Germline CDR1 and CDR2: MNHNY and SVGAGI (reference sequence). The germline V and J ends were trimmed by 4 bases and 4 bases, with 8 bases remaining between them. CDR3 length equals 13 residues.

The chain has TRBV5-1 and TRBJ2-7; 7 bases are shared with TRBD1. The CDR3 is made up of 14 amino acids. Germline CDR1 is SGHRS and CDR2 is YFSETQ. The V gene end was trimmed by 2 bases and the J gene end by 7 bases; junction bases not matched to a gene: 9. CDR3 region: CASSFYKGAEEQYF. The CDR3 DNA reads TGCGCCAGCAGCTTTTATAAGGGGGCGGAAGAGCAGTACTTC. Looking up the rest from reference TRBV5-1 and TRBJ2-7 gives the full variable domain: KAGVTQTPRYLIKTRGQQVTLSCSPISGHRSVSWYQQTPGQGLQFLFEYFSETQRNKGNFPGRFSGRQFSNSRSEMNVSTLELGDSALYLCASSFYKGAEEQYFGPGTRLTVT.

This rearrangement joins TRBV7-6 to TRBJ2-2; TRBD2 matches 7 bases. Trimming at V came to 1 base and at J to 1 base, leaving 3 bases not matched to a gene. From germline, CDR1 is SGHVS and CDR2 FNYEAQ. The CDR3 is 16 amino acids. The CDR3, as DNA: TGTGCCAGCAGCTTAGTTGGCGGGGGGAACACCGGGGAGCTGTTTTTT. Amino acids: CASSLVGGGNTGELFF.

This clone was recorded only once. The rearrangement joins TRBV7-3 to TRBJ1-5; a weak D match, TRBD1 (6 bases). The CDR3 contains 15 residues. V lost 4 bases and J lost 8, with 18 bases in between. Per the germline V gene, CDR1 is SGHTA and CDR2 is FQGTGA. The CDR3 DNA sequence: TGTGCCAGCAGCTACGGTACAGGGCCCCCGGAGCCCCAGCATTTT. Amino acid sequence: CASSYGTGPPEPQHF.

This chain connects TRBV7-2 to TRBJ2-3; 11 nucleotides align to TRBD2. Germline values: CDR1 SGHTA, CDR2 FQGNSA. V dropped 0 bases and J dropped 8; count of bases not matched to a gene: 7. The CDR3 contains 16 residues. The CDR3 nucleotides are TGTGCCAGCAGCTTAGCTAGCGGGGGGGCCGGAGGTACGCAGTATTTT. It codes for CASSLASGGAGGTQYF.

The chain has TRBV6-1 and TRBJ2-3; D gene ambiguous. The V end lost 7 bases, the J end lost 6 bases, and 11 bases lay between the germline ends. The V gene's germline CDR1 is MNHNS and CDR2 SASEGT. This CDR3 region has 12 residues. CDR3 region: CASNPFGDTQYF. CDR3 DNA: TGTGCCAGCAATCCATTTGGTGATACGCAGTATTTT.

The CDR3 coding sequence is TGCGCCAGCAGCTGGGGACAAATGAACACTGAAGCTTTCTTT. Its translation is CASSWGQMNTEAFF. The J gene is TRBJ1-1, the V gene TRBV5-1, with TRBD1 as a possible D gene (6 bases). Germline values: CDR1 SGHRS, CDR2 YFSETQ. CDR3 size: 14 residues. V was trimmed by 3 bases and J by 0 bases, leaving 9 bases between them.

To note about this clone: Distinct nucleotide sequences in the sample also encode this CDR3. The V and J genes are TRBV4-2 and TRBJ2-7; D gene uncertain. The CDR3 extends over 15 amino acids. V lost 0 bases, J lost 2 bases, and 11 bases lay in between. Germline V CDR1 and CDR2: LGHNA, YNFKEQ. CDR3 protein: CASSQDLWLTYEQYF. CDR3 sequence (DNA): TGTGCCAGCAGCCAAGATCTCTGGCTGACCTACGAGCAGTACTTC.

The chain employs TRBV18 and TRBJ1-1, with no clear D. V gave up 0 bases and J gave up 4 bases, with 9 bases separating them. Germline CDR1 is KGHSH and CDR2 is LQKENI. CDR3 length: 14 residues. For the CDR3, the DNA is TGTGCCAGCTCACCACCGGGCGGCAGCACTGAAGCTTTCTTT. This sequence encodes CASSPPGGSTEAFF. Variable domain in full (rest from reference TRBV18 and TRBJ1-1): NAGVMQNPRHLVRRRGQEARLRCSPMKGHSHVYWYRQLPEEGLKFMVYLQKENIIDESGMPKERFSAEFPKEGPSILRIQQVVRGDSAAYFCASSPPGGSTEAFFGQGTRLTVV.

This chain links TRBV28 with TRBJ1-5; maybe TRBD1 (5 bases). With 6 bases removed from V and 5 bases from J, the gap between germline ends came to 20 bases. The CDR3 spans 16 residues. Germline V gene lookup returns CDR1 MDHEN and CDR2 SYDVKM. CDR3 residues: CASRGTAGGADQPQHF. CDR3 sequence (DNA): TGTGCCAGCAGGGGGACTGCAGGTGGGGCGGATCAGCCCCAGCATTTT.

V and J are TRBV4-1 and TRBJ2-7, with D tentatively TRBD2 (5 bases). V lost 2 bases to trimming and J lost 0 bases, with 17 bases between them. CDR3 length: 17 amino acids. Per germline, CDR1 MGHRA and CDR2 YSYEKL. CDR3 in amino acids: CASSQILLEAISYEQYF. The CDR3 coding sequence is TGCGCCAGCAGCCAAATTTTGTTGGAGGCGATCTCCTACGAGCAGTACTTC.

The genes are TRBV7-9 and TRBJ2-5, with D uncertain. Germline values: CDR1 SEHNR, CDR2 FQNEAQ (reference sequence). The CDR3 length is 12 residues. Trimming took 6 bases from V and 5 from J, leaving 10 bases between them. The CDR3 DNA reads as TGTGCCAGCAGTCCGGGCTGGGAGACCCAGTACTTC. Translated: CASSPGWETQYF.

The rearrangement uses TRBV11-2 and TRBJ2-7, with D unresolved. Germline loops: CDR1 SGHAT, CDR2 FQNNGV. The V end lost 1 base, the J end lost 0 bases, and 7 bases lay between the germline ends. The CDR3 is made up of 14 amino acids. CDR3 bases: TGTGCCAGCAGCTTAGGGCCAGGCTCCTACGAGCAGTACTTC. As protein: CASSLGPGSYEQYF. The full variable domain, with the rest looked up from reference TRBV11-2 and TRBJ2-7, is EAGVAQSPRYKIIEKRQSVAFWCNPISGHATLYWYQQILGQGPKLLIQFQNNGVVDDSQLPKDRFSAERLKGVDSTLKIQPAKLEDSAVYLCASSLGPGSYEQYFGPGTRLTVT.

This clone was seen a single time. At one end, the junction sequence differs from germline, possibly due to a read error. V gene TRBV7-8 combines with J gene TRBJ1-2; a weak D match, TRBD1 (6 bases). The length of the CDR3 is 13 residues. Germline assignment: CDR1 SGHVS and CDR2 FQNEAQ. Here the CDR3 DNA reads TGTGCCAGCAGCCTAGCAGGGGTGGGTGGCTACACCTTC. This encodes CASSLAGVGGYTF.

In nucleotides, the CDR3 is TGTGCCAGCAGGGTGACAGGGAATGAGCAGTTCTTC. It translates to CASRVTGNEQFF. The genes are TRBV27 and TRBJ2-1; 7 nucleotides line up with TRBD1. Germline V gives CDR1 MNHEY, CDR2 SMNVEV (reference sequence). The ends lost 6 bases at V and 7 bases at J; junction bases unmatched: 3. This CDR3 has 12 amino acids.

The chain uses TRBV7-9 and TRBJ2-7; D uncertain. V lost 5 bases and J lost 1, with 12 bases in between. The V gene's germline CDR1 is SEHNR and CDR2 FQNEAQ (reference sequence). The CDR3 loop spans 14 amino acids. This CDR3 reads CASSRGRESYEQYF. CDR3 nucleotides: TGTGCCAGCAGCCGCGGACGTGAGTCCTACGAGCAGTACTTC.

This sequence joins TRBV7-9 and TRBJ2-7, with 12 positions matching TRBD2. Trimming removed 3 bases from V and 4 bases from J; junction bases left unmatched: 1. There are 14 residues in the CDR3. Germline V lookup: CDR1 SEHNR, CDR2 FQNEAQ (reference sequence). Written as DNA, the CDR3 is TGTGCCAGCAGCTTCCTAGCGGGGGGGTACGAGCAGTACTTC. The encoded protein is CASSFLAGGYEQYF.